Listed below are T cell receptor beta chains from one sample, sequenced in a study of tumor-infiltrating lymphocytes in primary liver carcinoma. One entry per CDR3 protein, called by TCRdb with MiXCR from the multiplex PCR reads. Among 85,000 to 100,000 distinct CDR3 sequences, around 70% were seen once, and the ten largest hold roughly 30%. The specimen sequenced was tumor-adjacent normal liver tissue. All receptors derive from a man in his forties with primary liver carcinoma and hepatitis B virus infection. CDR3s include the opening cysteine and the closing phenylalanine or tryptophan. A D gene is named only where the DNA matches it firmly. Size tells how often a clone was seen (once, few, many) or the class of an expanded clone, and some rows leave it out.

size	V	D	J	CDR3	DNA
many	TRBV29-1	-	TRBJ2-3	CSVEDNPDTQYF	TGCAGCGTTGAAGATAACCCAGATACGCAGTATTTT
-	TRBV4-1	TRBD2	TRBJ2-1	CASSQVRLAVFNKQFF	TGCGCCAGCAGCCAAGTTCGGCTAGCGGTGTTCAATAAGCAGTTCTTC
many	TRBV5-6	-	TRBJ1-1	CASSLNTEAFF	TGTGCCAGCAGTCTGAACACTGAAGCTTTCTTT
-	TRBV11-2	TRBD2	TRBJ2-7	CACSLITSGRADPPYEQYF	TGTGCCTGCAGCTTAATTACTAGCGGGAGGGCTGACCCTCCCTACGAACAGTACTTC
-	TRBV4-2	-	TRBJ2-7	CAGSIGLGGPWDEQYF	TGTGCCGGCAGCATCGGGCTTGGGGGCCCCTGGGATGAGCAGTACTTC
-	TRBV12-3/TRBV12-4	-	TRBJ2-6	CASMGTCADSGANVLTF	TGTGCCAGTATGGGGACATGTGCAGACTCTGGGGCCAACGTCCTGACTTTC
-	TRBV29-1	TRBD1	TRBJ2-7	CSVGTGGIYGQYF	TGCAGCGTTGGGACAGGTGGGATTTACGGGCAGTACTTC
-	TRBV29-1	TRBD1	TRBJ2-2	CSVGQGELSF	TGTAGCGTGGGGCAGGGGGAACTGTCTTTT
medium-sized	TRBV6-5	TRBD1	TRBJ1-2	CASSVQGGKDGYTF	TGTGCCAGCAGTGTGCAGGGGGGAAAGGATGGCTACACCTTC
-	TRBV20-1	-	TRBJ2-7	CSARDLREGLYEQYF	TGCAGTGCTAGAGATCTGCGAGAGGGCCTCTACGAGCAGTACTTC
-	TRBV6-1	TRBD2	TRBJ2-3	CASGQLAGLTTDTKHF	TGTGCCAGCGGTCAATTAGCGGGTTTAACCACAGATACGAAGCATTTT
-	TRBV4-1	-	TRBJ2-2	CASSQNGNTGKPFF	TGCGCCAGCAGCCAAAACGGGAACACCGGGAAGCCGTTTTTT
-	TRBV10-1	TRBD2	TRBJ2-7	CTSSYTSGSSYEQYF	TGCACCAGCAGTTATACTAGCGGGTCCTCCTACGAGCAGTACTTC
-	TRBV4-1	-	TRBJ2-7	CASSLIRRDPKQYF	TGCGCCAGCAGCCTAATACGGCGGGACCCCAAGCAGTATTTC
-	TRBV11-1	-	TRBJ1-1	CASSFGCANAEAFF	TGTGCCAGCAGCTTTGGGTGTGCGAACGCTGAAGCTTTCTTT
-	TRBV11-2	-	TRBJ2-2	CASSLEDGGQTGEPFF	TGTGCCAGCAGCTTAGAGGATGGGGGCCAGACCGGGGAGCCGTTTTTT
-	TRBV11-2	-	TRBJ2-1	CASGLGVRGQFF	TGCGCCAGCGGCTTGGGGGTACGTGGGCAGTTCTTC
-	TRBV11-1	TRBD2	TRBJ2-7	CASNPDNGRYEQYF	TGTGCCAGCAACCCTGACAACGGGAGGTACGAGCAGTACTTC
-	TRBV28	-	TRBJ2-1	CASSLVGGNEQFF	TGTGCCAGCAGTTTAGTGGGGGGAAATGAGCAGTTCTTC
-	TRBV6-6	-	TRBJ1-1	CTSSYGDTEAFF	TGTACCAGCAGTTACGGGGACACTGAAGCCTTCTTT
many	TRBV4-1	-	TRBJ2-7	CASSPEEGSYEQYF	TGCGCCAGCAGCCCTGAGGAAGGGTCCTACGAGCAGTACTTC
many	TRBV5-5	TRBD2	TRBJ2-5	CASSFQGGSETQYF	TGTGCCAGCAGCTTCCAGGGAGGGTCAGAGACCCAGTACTTC
-	TRBV6-2/TRBV6-3	-	TRBJ2-7	CASRDREGGDEQYF	TGTGCCAGCAGAGACCGGGAAGGGGGAGACGAGCAGTACTTC
-	TRBV6-2/TRBV6-3	-	TRBJ1-5	CASTAGENQPQHF	TGTGCCAGTACGGCCGGGGAGAATCAGCCCCAGCATTTT
-	TRBV27	-	TRBJ1-5	CASSLGGSNSGQPQHF	TGTGCCAGCAGTTTAGGTGGCAGCAACTCGGGGCAGCCCCAGCATTTT
many	TRBV29-1	TRBD1	TRBJ2-5	CSVRTGRETQYF	TGCAGCGTACGGACAGGGCGAGAGACCCAGTACTTC
few	TRBV11-2	TRBD2	TRBJ2-3	CASSSGTNGRDTQYF	TGTGCCAGTAGCTCCGGGACTAACGGGAGGGATACGCAGTATTTT
-	TRBV29-1	-	TRBJ2-5	CSVDREEVDTQYF	TGCAGCGTTGATAGGGAGGAGGTAGACACCCAGTACTTC
-	TRBV30	TRBD1	TRBJ1-4	CAWIKRGTGGEKLFF	TGTGCCTGGATCAAACGGGGGACAGGGGGAGAAAAACTGTTTTTT
-	TRBV27	TRBD1	TRBJ2-1	CASRRQGSSEQFF	TGTGCCAGCAGACGACAGGGAAGCAGTGAGCAGTTCTTC
-	TRBV11-2	TRBD1	TRBJ2-1	CASSYGTVYNEQFF	TGTGCCAGCAGCTACGGGACAGTGTACAATGAGCAGTTCTTC
-	TRBV2	-	TRBJ2-5	CASSVLEGETQYF	TGTGCCAGCAGTGTACTCGAGGGAGAGACCCAGTACTTC
many	TRBV12-3/TRBV12-4	-	TRBJ2-1	CASSWSSDEQFF	TGTGCCAGCAGTTGGTCGAGTGATGAGCAGTTCTTC
-	TRBV11-2	-	TRBJ2-7	CASTLEYGDYEQHF	TGTGCCAGCACCCTAGAGTACGGGGATTACGAGCAGCACTTT
-	TRBV29-1	-	TRBJ2-7	CSVEEVDTALGEQYF	TGCAGCGTTGAAGAAGTGGACACTGCTTTGGGGGAGCAGTACTTC
-	TRBV11-2	TRBD2	TRBJ2-7	CTNSLVAGATYEQYF	TGTACCAACAGCTTAGTAGCGGGAGCAACCTACGAGCAGTACTTC
-	TRBV29-1	-	TRBJ2-5	CNLEDRQGAETQYF	TGCAACCTTGAAGATCGGCAAGGGGCGGAGACCCAGTACTTC